The text below deals with one T cell receptor beta chain. This clone came up a few times. Its recognized antigen is unknown. Base qualities are not recorded, but no much larger clone differs from it by a single base. The data were obtained in a study of cytomegalovirus exposure and HLA in healthy donors (dated by TCRdb to about 2017). At the level of the whole study: A later analysis indicated that the roughly 120 validation repertoires were generated on the platform also employed for the 720 or so repertoires of the first cohort. The aim of the study was to test whether cataloging public T cell receptors could identify signatures of past pathogen exposure. A separate validation cohort of 100 to 150 different subjects was used in addition to the roughly 700-subject first cohort. High-throughput TCR immunosequencing, statistical association of individual TCRs with disease status, and machine learning were combined to predict cytomegalovirus infection status.

CDR1 GTSNPN and CDR2 SVGIG are derived from the germline V gene (reference sequence). Trimming costs V 0 bases and J 5 bases, and their ends lie 5 bases apart. CDR3 length: 12 amino acids, cysteine to phenylalanine. Just CDR3 DNA is preserved here, 36 bases in frame from base 1. Library preparation employed the immunoSEQ multiplex PCR assay. The study's own analysis went as follows. To diagnose cytomegalovirus status from the catalog of TCR beta chain sequences, a statistical classification framework was built. TCRdb limited this immuneACCESS table to in-frame rearrangements with V and J called. A share of clones is missing; checked studies link under half to unresolved V genes, and the rest is unexplained. The V and J calls and clone size are taken from that table; D and trimming were inferred from the DNA. In all, the sample holds 180,000 or so clones, and 75% to 85% of those were seen once. The ten largest clonotypes hold roughly 12% of the sample.

Donors formed part of the validation cohort, which comprised approximately 130 subjects and was distinct from the first cohort of several hundred subjects. Results and caveats for the whole study, not just this receptor: In vitro tests confirmed that a few of the cytomegalovirus-associated TCR beta chains recognize cytomegalovirus antigens. The validation cohort had no HLA typing available for a later analysis, so co-occurrence within that cohort was assessed over all 120 or so repertoires. Most TCR sequences were observed very rarely across donors, whereas some public TCRs were present in many individuals. According to the authors, the approach could potentially be generalized to other disease states and immunological phenotypes. In both the original and validation cohorts, the classifier was reported to diagnose cytomegalovirus status with high specificity and sensitivity. A later analysis found that TCRs clustered in the first cohort also tended to co-occur in the 95 to 150 validation repertoires, with more than 90% of cluster scores above 0. The study listed 150 to 200 TCR beta chains as associated with cytomegalovirus.

Material: PBMCs. The source is a woman younger than 45 in good health and CMV-seropositive. The rearranged chain carries TRBV30 and TRBJ1-5, with no confidently assigned D gene. The CDR3 reads CAWSVLDQPQHF. The bases read TGTGCCTGGAGTGTACTAGATCAGCCCCAGCATTTT.